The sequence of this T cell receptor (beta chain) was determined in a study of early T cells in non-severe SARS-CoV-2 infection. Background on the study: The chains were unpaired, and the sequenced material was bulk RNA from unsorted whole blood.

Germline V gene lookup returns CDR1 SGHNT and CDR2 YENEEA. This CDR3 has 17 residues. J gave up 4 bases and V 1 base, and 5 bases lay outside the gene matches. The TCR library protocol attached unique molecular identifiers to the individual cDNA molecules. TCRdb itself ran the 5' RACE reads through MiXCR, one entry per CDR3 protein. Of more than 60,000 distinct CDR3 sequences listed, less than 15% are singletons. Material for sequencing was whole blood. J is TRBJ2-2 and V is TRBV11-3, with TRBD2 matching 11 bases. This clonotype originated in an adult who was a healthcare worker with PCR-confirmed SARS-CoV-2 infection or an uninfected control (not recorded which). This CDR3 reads CASSLGLAGGSTGELFF. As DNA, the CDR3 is TGTGCCAGCAGCTTAGGGCTAGCGGGAGGATCCACCGGGGAGCTGTTTTTT.